Sequencing of this T cell receptor beta chain was carried out in a study of blood T cell repertoires in COVID-19. The germline V gene has CDR1 LGHNA and CDR2 YNFKEQ. With V trimmed by 2 bases and J by 7 bases, 7 bases remained unmatched. CDR3 size: 16 residues. Here immunoSEQ multiplex PCR was the method, and the copy in TCRdb shows in-frame clones only, minus some. The sample carries approximately 180,000 clones, 80% to 90% recorded once. Cohort assignment relied on participant-reported clinical history. The chain is built from TRBV4-2 and TRBJ2-1, with TRBD2 identical over 11 bases. The clonotype originates from a woman between 40 and 55 years old with acute COVID-19. Sequencing was carried out using PBMCs or T cells enriched from blood (not recorded which). The CDR3 nucleotides read TGTGCCAGCAGCCAAAAACTAGCGGGAGTTTTTAATGAGCAGTTCTTC. This encodes CASSQKLAGVFNEQFF.